The 5 T cell receptor beta chains below come from one sample, sequenced in a study of T cells in Graves' hyperthyroidism and ophthalmopathy. The source material, RNA transcripts, was used to amplify TCR beta CDR3 regions. The HTBI set primed first-round TCR CDR3 RT-PCR. TCRdb processed the multiplex PCR reads anew with MiXCR; each CDR3 protein has one entry. The sample lists 300,000 to 350,000 distinct CDR3 sequences; about 20% were seen once. The sequencing sample was made of blood. The receptors shown here come from a woman aged 50 to 65 with Graves' hyperthyroidism.

The chain recombines TRBV12-3 or TRBV12-4 with TRBJ1-6; tentative D call: TRBD1 (5 bases). The V gene lost 8 bases and the J gene lost 10 bases, with 18 bases spanning the gap. The CDR3 consists of 14 residues. CDR3 sequence reads: CASAFQGGGSPLHF. The CDR3 coding sequence is TGTGCCAGCGCATTCCAGGGTGGAGGGTCACCCCTCCACTTT.

This sequence joins TRBV10-3 and TRBJ2-2; D is uncertain. The ends were cut back, 4 bases at V and 6 bases at J, with 12 bases in the middle. CDR1 and CDR2 (germline): ENHRY, SYGVKD. The CDR3 has 14 amino acids. The CDR3 loop reads CAISGVSGAGELFF. Written as DNA, the CDR3 is TGTGCCATCAGTGGGGTCTCCGGAGCCGGGGAGCTGTTTTTT.

Note on this clonotype: A single base separates this from a much larger clone, so it may be a read error. CDR3: CASGPDGQSNQPQHF. Here the CDR3 DNA reads TGTGCCAGCGGTCCTGATGGACAGAGCAATCAGCCCCAGCATTTT. The rearrangement uses TRBV28 and TRBJ1-5, with D perhaps TRBD1 (6 bases). The V gene's germline CDR1 is MDHEN and CDR2 SYDVKM. V was clipped by 8 bases and J by 1 base, with 15 bases between them. CDR3 length: 15 residues.

This chain uses TRBV18 with TRBJ2-5, with D hard to call. Trimming removed 5 bases from V and 1 base from J, with 11 bases in between. CDR1 is KGHSH, CDR2 LQKENI, per germline. This CDR3 is 14 amino acids long. CDR3 residues: CASSYTDLQETQYF. CDR3 sequence (DNA): TGTGCCAGCTCATACACAGATCTCCAAGAGACCCAGTACTTC.

This clonotype was seen a handful of times. The chain combines TRBV3-1 with TRBJ2-7; D gene ambiguous. Trimming removed 4 bases at V and 7 bases at J, with 11 bases between. Germline CDR1 is LGHDT and CDR2 is YNNKEL (reference sequence). The CDR3 is 12 residues long. The DNA of the CDR3 is TGTGCCAGCAGCCGACAAGGACGGGAGCAGTACGTC. Its protein is CASSRQGREQYV.